This record covers a single TCR beta chain. Its antigen is unidentified. The data originate from a study of T cell clonotyping in hematopoietic cell transplantation. General study findings and limits: Few recipient clonotypes overlapped donors; over 95% were de novo at given depth. Graft donor and pretransplant recipient Inverse Simpson Index values predicted broader posttransplant TCR diversity.

Clones were sequenced by immunoSEQ multiplex PCR, and TCRdb holds only the in-frame ones, with some missing. The repertoire includes about 9,000 clones, roughly 84% of them detected once, and around 33% sits in the top ten. The CDR3 contains 17 residues. Time point of the sample: recipient sample about 28 days before transplant, after cytoreduction. The sample was peripheral blood mononuclear cells, taken before stem cell transplant. This chain uses TRBV21-1 with TRBJ2-4; no DNA check was done on the table's D call, TRBD2. TRBV21-1 is a pseudogene segment. The sequence came from a man aged 55-75 years with acute myeloid leukemia. Some clones in this sample may be carry-over from other donors' samples. This CDR3 reads CASSKRTEDGTKNIQYF. The CDR3 DNA sequence: TGTGCCAGCAGCAAAAGGACGGAGGACGGAACCAAAAACATTCAGTACTTC.